This T cell receptor beta chain was obtained from a study of CD8+ T cells in alopecia areata. Study context: The study gave treated patients oral tofacitinib at 5 to 10 mg twice daily. Study-wide points: Scalp clonality, together with expanded CD8+ clones among the top 100, fell significantly with tofacitinib. Many expanded lesional clones persisted in scalp and blood during tofacitinib treatment.

CDR1 is SNHLY and CDR2 is FYNNEI in the germline V gene. Trimming shortened V by 3 bases and J by 10 bases, and 15 bases separated the two germline ends. The CDR3 covers 14 residues. cDNA reverse transcribed from extracted RNA served as the sequencing template. Clones were sequenced by immunoSEQ multiplex PCR, and TCRdb holds only the in-frame ones, with some missing. The repertoire holds 100,000 or so clones, with 55% to 75% as singletons. The treatment denotes: oral pan-JAK inhibitor, 5-10 mg twice daily. Lesional scalp tissue (obtained by punch biopsy) and peripheral blood were collected from alopecia areata patients. With respect to this clone: Its antigen is not identified.

This receptor was identified in a human donor with alopecia areata. The chain is built from TRBV2 and TRBJ1-4, with D unclear. Specimen: CD8+ T cells sorted from blood, collected at approximately week 56, from a patient treated with tofacitinib. The CDR3 DNA reads TGTGCCAGCAGTGAGGACCCAGCGGCGGGAAAACTGTTTTTT. It codes for CASSEDPAAGKLFF.